The T cell receptor (beta chain) under discussion was sequenced for a study of T cells in tuberculosis. Background on the study: Within 7 days of starting treatment, or before, PBMC were stored.

The time point was: new active TB diagnosis, blood taken before or within 7 days of starting treatment. Patients were newly diagnosed, HIV-seronegative, and aged 18 or older. Study-level results: Shorter CDR3-alpha in active tuberculosis partly drove smaller distances. GMM-specific TCRs were nearer to active tuberculosis alpha repertoires, suggesting expansion.

On this clone: The antigen remains undetermined.

Produced via immunoSEQ multiplex PCR; TCRdb's table is partial and in-frame only. The table lists tens of thousands of clones, roughly 96% of them singletons, with more than 1.2% in the top ten. V lost 5 bases to trimming and J lost 5 bases; unmatched junction nucleotides: 12. The CDR3 spans 16 residues. Germline V gene data show CDR1 as LNHNV and CDR2 as YYDKDF (reference sequence). This sequence originates from an adult with tuberculosis. The sequences come from PBMCs, collected at tuberculosis diagnosis. This chain joins TRBV15 and TRBJ2-1; 7 bases align to TRBD1. The CDR3 DNA reads TGTGCCACCAGCGGCTTACCGGGACAGAACGACAATGAGCAGTTCTTC. Encoded protein: CATSGLPGQNDNEQFF.